The present entry profiles one T cell receptor beta chain with its context. Its antigen is still unknown. Researchers ran the PCR with 60 Vbeta and 13 Jbeta primers. Here immunoSEQ multiplex PCR was the method, and the copy in TCRdb shows in-frame clones only, minus some. The sample holds about 130,000 clones. The record originates from a study of cytomegalovirus exposure and HLA in healthy donors. Study-wide results and caveats: In a later analysis, common viral pathogens appeared linked to several of the most significant clusters.

The length of the CDR3 is 12 residues. Trimming left V 5 bases short and J 12 bases short, with 11 bases between. Germline loops: CDR1 MDHEN, CDR2 SYDVKM. The chain uses TRBV28 and TRBJ1-6; D gene unclear. The sample was PBMCs. The receptor comes from a woman in her fifties or sixties in good health and CMV-seronegative. CDR3 protein: CASSLFSIPLHF. DNA for the CDR3: TGTGCCAGCAGTCTTTTTTCTATACCCCTCCACTTT.